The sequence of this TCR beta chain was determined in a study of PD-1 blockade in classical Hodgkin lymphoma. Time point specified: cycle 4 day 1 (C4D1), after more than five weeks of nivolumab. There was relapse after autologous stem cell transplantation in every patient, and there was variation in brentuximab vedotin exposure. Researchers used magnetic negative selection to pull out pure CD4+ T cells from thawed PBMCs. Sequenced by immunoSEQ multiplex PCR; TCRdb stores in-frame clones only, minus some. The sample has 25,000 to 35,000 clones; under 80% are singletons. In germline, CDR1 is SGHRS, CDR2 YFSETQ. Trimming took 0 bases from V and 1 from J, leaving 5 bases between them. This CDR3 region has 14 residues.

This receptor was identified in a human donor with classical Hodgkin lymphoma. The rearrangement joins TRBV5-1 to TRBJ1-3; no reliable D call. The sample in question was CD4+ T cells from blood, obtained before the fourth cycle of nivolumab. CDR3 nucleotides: TGCGCCAGCAGCTTGGCCGGGTCTGGAAACACCATATATTTT. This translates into CASSLAGSGNTIYF.